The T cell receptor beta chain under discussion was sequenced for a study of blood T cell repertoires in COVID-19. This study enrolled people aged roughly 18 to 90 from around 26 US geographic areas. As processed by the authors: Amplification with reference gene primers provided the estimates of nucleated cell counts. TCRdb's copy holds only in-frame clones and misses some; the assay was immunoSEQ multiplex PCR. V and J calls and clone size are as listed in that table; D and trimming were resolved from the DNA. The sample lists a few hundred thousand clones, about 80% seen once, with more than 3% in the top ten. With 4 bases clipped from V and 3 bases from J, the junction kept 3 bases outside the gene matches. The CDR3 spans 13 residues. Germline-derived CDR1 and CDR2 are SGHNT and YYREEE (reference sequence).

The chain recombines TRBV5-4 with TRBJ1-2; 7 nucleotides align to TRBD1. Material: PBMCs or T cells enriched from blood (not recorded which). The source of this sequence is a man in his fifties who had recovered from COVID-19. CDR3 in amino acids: CASSRGTDYGYTF. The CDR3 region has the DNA TGTGCCAGCAGCCGCGGGACAGACTATGGCTACACCTTC. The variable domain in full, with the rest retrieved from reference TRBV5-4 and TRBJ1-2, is ETGVTQSPTHLIKTRGQQVTLRCSSQSGHNTVSWYQQALGQGPQFIFQYYREEENGRGNFPPRFSGLQFPNYSSELNVNALELDDSALYLCASSRGTDYGYTFGSGTRLTVV.